This T cell receptor (beta chain) derives from a study of CD8+ T cells in alopecia areata. The length of the CDR3 is 13 residues. Germline CDR1 is LGHNA and CDR2 is YSLEER. Trimming took off 0 bases at V and 4 bases at J, with 7 bases between the two ends. Following RNA extraction, reverse transcription yielded cDNA that acted as the sequencing template. Libraries were prepared by immunoSEQ multiplex PCR; TCRdb keeps only in-frame clonotypes and omits some of them. The profile shows some 170,000 clones, around 63% of them singletons. The TCR comes from a human donor with alopecia areata. The sequencing used CD4+ T cells sorted from blood, collected at week 0. This sequence joins TRBV4-3 and TRBJ2-7; D is uncertain. As DNA, the CDR3 is TGCGCCAGCAGCCAAGAAGTGTTTTACGAGCAGTACTTC. Protein sequence: CASSQEVFYEQYF.